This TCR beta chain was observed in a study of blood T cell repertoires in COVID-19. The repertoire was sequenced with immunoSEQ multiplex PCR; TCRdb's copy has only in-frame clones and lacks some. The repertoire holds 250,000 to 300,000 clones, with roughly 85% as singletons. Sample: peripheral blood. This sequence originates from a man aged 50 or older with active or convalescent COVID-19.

The CDR3 protein is CAAGGPLLDTQYF. The CDR3 bases are TGTGCCGCAGGCGGGCCTCTACTGGATACGCAGTATTTT. The chain uses TRBV10-3 and TRBJ2-3, with D maybe TRBD2 (5 bases). The V gene lost 11 bases and the J gene lost 6 bases, with 18 bases spanning the gap. Germline V gene data show CDR1 as ENHRY and CDR2 as SYGVKD. This CDR3 region has 13 residues.